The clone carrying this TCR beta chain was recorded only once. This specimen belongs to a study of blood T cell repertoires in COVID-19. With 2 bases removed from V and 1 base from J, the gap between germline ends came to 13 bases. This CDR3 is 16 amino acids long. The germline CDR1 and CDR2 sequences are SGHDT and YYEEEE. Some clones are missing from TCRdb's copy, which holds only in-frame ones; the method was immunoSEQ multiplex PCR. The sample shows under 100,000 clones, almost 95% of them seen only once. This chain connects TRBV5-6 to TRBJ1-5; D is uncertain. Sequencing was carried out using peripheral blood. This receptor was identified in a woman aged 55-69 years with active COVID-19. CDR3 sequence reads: CASSFMGGGSNQPQHF. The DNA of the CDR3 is TGTGCCAGCAGCTTCATGGGAGGAGGAAGCAATCAGCCCCAGCATTTT.